This T cell receptor (beta chain) was sequenced in a study of human T cells and chemical hapten exposure. V shed 4 bases, J shed 7 bases, and the junction held 9 bases outside the gene matches. The germline CDR1 and CDR2 sequences are SGHTA and FQGNSA. The CDR3 totals 15 residues. TCRdb reprocessed the RACE reads via MiXCR and lists one record per CDR3 protein. The sample lists 95,000 to 150,000 distinct CDR3 sequences, roughly 14% occurring once. The sample's time point: pre-sensitization, week 0. Treatment meaning: therapeutic diphenylcyclopropenone sensitization with weekly scalp DPC. Unfractionated whole blood served as the source for total RNA extraction.

The TCR was taken from a woman younger than 30 with alopecia areata. Some clones in this sample may be carry-over from other donors' samples. This sample comprised whole blood, obtained in connection with sensitization to the hapten diphenylcyclopropenone (DPC). The chain recombines TRBV7-2 with TRBJ2-7, with TRBD1 matching over 11 bases. CDR3: CASSSRTGGAGEQYF. The CDR3 DNA sequence: TGTGCCAGCAGCTCGAGGACAGGGGGCGCGGGGGAGCAGTACTTC. The whole variable domain, filled in from reference TRBV7-2 and TRBJ2-7, reads GAGVSQSPSNKVTEKGKDVELRCDPISGHTALYWYRQSLGQGLEFLIYFQGNSAPDKSGLPSDRFSAERTGGSVSTLTIQRTQQEDSAVYLCASSSRTGGAGEQYFGPGTRLTVT.